This T cell receptor (beta chain) was obtained from a study of vaccination effects on CD4 cells after COVID-19. Regarding the study as a whole: Clones of infection and vaccine origin contracted markedly late after vaccination. Convalescent patients were few in the study, and early post-infection timepoints were absent.

The CDR3 loop spans 18 amino acids. V was clipped by 4 bases and J by 5 bases; unmatched bases: 12. Germline CDR1 and CDR2: WNHNN and SYGVQD (reference sequence). The ViraFEST assay expanded antigen-specific CD4+ T cells with viral peptide pools before sequencing. With around ten days of culture completed, CD4+ T cells were isolated. The vaccine recipients had no prior SARS-CoV-2 infection, with negative nucleocapsid antibodies. Half-medium changes using IL-2 medium occurred on days 3 and 7. This clone was seen only once. Its antigen is not known. TCRdb's copy holds only in-frame clones and misses some; the assay was immunoSEQ multiplex PCR. The table includes about 79,000 clones, around four fifths detected once.

The genes are TRBV10-1 and TRBJ2-2; 11 bases fit TRBD1. Sequenced here: CD4+ T cells from PBMCs cultured with HCoV-229E spike peptides, sampled before COVID-19 vaccination. The sequence was obtained from a human donor who received a COVID-19 vaccine. As DNA, the CDR3 is TGCGCCAGCAGTGGTTACAGATCCGGGACAGGGGGGACCGGGGAGCTGTTTTTT. It specifies CASSGYRSGTGGTGELFF.